The sequence of this T cell receptor beta chain was determined in a study of early T cells in non-severe SARS-CoV-2 infection. About the research overall: The authors sequenced bulk RNA from unsorted whole blood, leaving chains unpaired.

TCRdb fed the 5' RACE reads into MiXCR, producing one record per CDR3 protein. The sample lists roughly 100,000 distinct CDR3 sequences, roughly 13% occurring once. The CDR3 covers 12 residues. Germline CDR1 reads SQVTM; CDR2 reads ANQGSEA. The V and J ends lost 6 bases and 6 bases respectively, with 12 bases between them. Only a few counts were recorded for this clonotype. The sequence was obtained from an adult who was a healthcare worker with PCR-confirmed SARS-CoV-2 infection or an uninfected control (not recorded which). The chain joins TRBV29-1 to TRBJ2-4; no reliable D call. Sequences were obtained from whole blood. This chain's CDR3 is CSVRPELNIQYF. The CDR3 region has the DNA TGCAGCGTGCGTCCAGAGTTAAACATTCAGTACTTC. Complete variable domain (other parts from reference TRBV29-1 and TRBJ2-4): SAVISQKPSRDICQRGTSLTIQCQVDSQVTMMFWYRQQPGQSLTLIATANQGSEATYESGFVIDKFPISRPNLTFSTLTVSNMSPEDSSIYLCSVRPELNIQYFGAGTRLSVL.